The 2 T cell receptor beta chains below come from one sample, sequenced in a study of OX40 agonist ivuxolimab in advanced cancers. Clones were sequenced by immunoSEQ multiplex PCR, and TCRdb holds only the in-frame ones, with some missing. The sample holds 45,000 to 60,000 clones; roughly nine tenths are singletons and the top ten take around 6%. Sequencing was performed on CD4+ or CD8+ T cells sorted from blood, taken in a trial of the OX40 agonist ivuxolimab. The receptors shown here come from an adult with an advanced solid tumor such as melanoma, head and neck, liver or kidney cancer.

The rearrangement links TRBV5-1 to TRBJ2-7; 9 bases align to TRBD1. CDR1 is SGHRS and CDR2 is YFSETQ in the germline V gene. This CDR3 has 16 amino acids. The V segment lost 3 bases and the J segment 3 bases; nucleotides outside the gene matches: 10. The CDR3 DNA reads TGCGCCAGCAGCTCCCAGACCCGGACAGGGGACTACGAGCAGTACTTC. This gives the protein CASSSQTRTGDYEQYF. Full variable domain (missing parts from reference TRBV5-1 and TRBJ2-7): KAGVTQTPRYLIKTRGQQVTLSCSPISGHRSVSWYQQTPGQGLQFLFEYFSETQRNKGNFPGRFSGRQFSNSRSEMNVSTLELGDSALYLCASSSQTRTGDYEQYFGPGTRLTVT.

This clone has only one observation. V and J are TRBV15 and TRBJ2-2, with D hard to call. The CDR3 contains 15 residues. With 0 bases removed from V and 7 bases from J, the gap between germline ends came to 12 bases. Germline assignment: CDR1 LNHNV and CDR2 YYDKDF (reference sequence). The CDR3 protein is CATSRDRFAIGELFF. CDR3 DNA sequence: TGTGCCACCAGCAGAGACAGATTCGCGATCGGGGAGCTGTTTTTT.